This TCR beta chain is drawn from a study of identical twins. CDR3 size: 16 residues. V was pared by 1 base and J by 0 bases, with 5 bases of the junction left unmatched. Per the germline V gene, CDR1 is MDHEN and CDR2 is SYDVKM. This clonotype appeared many times. The antigen is undetermined. Findings and limits, study-wide: Conclusions leaned on cross-sectional statistical analysis and did not track the same donors over time. Sharing of beta out-of-frame sequences by twins showed a weaker excess. For cord blood, abundant beta clonotypes had fewer insertions, unlike memory repertoires, which showed none.

One entry per CDR3 protein results from TCRdb running MiXCR on the 5' RACE reads. The table shows about 660,000 distinct CDR3 sequences, with 8.6% occurring only once. The same data also contributed to another study, on yellow fever vaccine responses in identical twins.

V is TRBV28 and J is TRBJ2-7; TRBD2 agrees at 8 bases. This receptor was obtained from a woman under 30 in good health. Source material: PBMCs. The CDR3 region has the DNA TGTGCCAGCAGTTTATATGCGGGAGGCATCTCCTACGAGCAGTACTTC. Translated: CASSLYAGGISYEQYF.